The sequence of this TCR beta chain was determined in a study of shared clonotypes between healthy human individuals. Study results and caveats: Naive CD4 clonotype sharing across a handful of donors was 4.5% to 6%. Enrolling few donors narrowed the genetic and exposure-history diversity that was represented.

Comment on this clone: Its antigen remains unidentified.

CDR1 SGHTA and CDR2 FQGNSA come from the germline V gene. V was shortened by 5 bases and J by 4 bases, with 15 bases between the two germline ends. This CDR3 contains 15 residues. The repertoire was sequenced with immunoSEQ multiplex PCR; TCRdb's copy has only in-frame clones and lacks some. This sample has roughly 2.4 million clones, with approximately 96% found just once. This TCR was recovered from a man between 18 and 29 years old in good health. The rearrangement links TRBV7-2 to TRBJ1-5; TRBD1 might be the D (6 bases). Input material: naive CD4+ T cells sorted from blood. Stated subset: CD45RA+ positively selected. CDR3 coding DNA: TGTGCCAGCAGCCTCCAAAGGGGACAAAATCAGCCCCAGCATTTT. It codes for CASSLQRGQNQPQHF.